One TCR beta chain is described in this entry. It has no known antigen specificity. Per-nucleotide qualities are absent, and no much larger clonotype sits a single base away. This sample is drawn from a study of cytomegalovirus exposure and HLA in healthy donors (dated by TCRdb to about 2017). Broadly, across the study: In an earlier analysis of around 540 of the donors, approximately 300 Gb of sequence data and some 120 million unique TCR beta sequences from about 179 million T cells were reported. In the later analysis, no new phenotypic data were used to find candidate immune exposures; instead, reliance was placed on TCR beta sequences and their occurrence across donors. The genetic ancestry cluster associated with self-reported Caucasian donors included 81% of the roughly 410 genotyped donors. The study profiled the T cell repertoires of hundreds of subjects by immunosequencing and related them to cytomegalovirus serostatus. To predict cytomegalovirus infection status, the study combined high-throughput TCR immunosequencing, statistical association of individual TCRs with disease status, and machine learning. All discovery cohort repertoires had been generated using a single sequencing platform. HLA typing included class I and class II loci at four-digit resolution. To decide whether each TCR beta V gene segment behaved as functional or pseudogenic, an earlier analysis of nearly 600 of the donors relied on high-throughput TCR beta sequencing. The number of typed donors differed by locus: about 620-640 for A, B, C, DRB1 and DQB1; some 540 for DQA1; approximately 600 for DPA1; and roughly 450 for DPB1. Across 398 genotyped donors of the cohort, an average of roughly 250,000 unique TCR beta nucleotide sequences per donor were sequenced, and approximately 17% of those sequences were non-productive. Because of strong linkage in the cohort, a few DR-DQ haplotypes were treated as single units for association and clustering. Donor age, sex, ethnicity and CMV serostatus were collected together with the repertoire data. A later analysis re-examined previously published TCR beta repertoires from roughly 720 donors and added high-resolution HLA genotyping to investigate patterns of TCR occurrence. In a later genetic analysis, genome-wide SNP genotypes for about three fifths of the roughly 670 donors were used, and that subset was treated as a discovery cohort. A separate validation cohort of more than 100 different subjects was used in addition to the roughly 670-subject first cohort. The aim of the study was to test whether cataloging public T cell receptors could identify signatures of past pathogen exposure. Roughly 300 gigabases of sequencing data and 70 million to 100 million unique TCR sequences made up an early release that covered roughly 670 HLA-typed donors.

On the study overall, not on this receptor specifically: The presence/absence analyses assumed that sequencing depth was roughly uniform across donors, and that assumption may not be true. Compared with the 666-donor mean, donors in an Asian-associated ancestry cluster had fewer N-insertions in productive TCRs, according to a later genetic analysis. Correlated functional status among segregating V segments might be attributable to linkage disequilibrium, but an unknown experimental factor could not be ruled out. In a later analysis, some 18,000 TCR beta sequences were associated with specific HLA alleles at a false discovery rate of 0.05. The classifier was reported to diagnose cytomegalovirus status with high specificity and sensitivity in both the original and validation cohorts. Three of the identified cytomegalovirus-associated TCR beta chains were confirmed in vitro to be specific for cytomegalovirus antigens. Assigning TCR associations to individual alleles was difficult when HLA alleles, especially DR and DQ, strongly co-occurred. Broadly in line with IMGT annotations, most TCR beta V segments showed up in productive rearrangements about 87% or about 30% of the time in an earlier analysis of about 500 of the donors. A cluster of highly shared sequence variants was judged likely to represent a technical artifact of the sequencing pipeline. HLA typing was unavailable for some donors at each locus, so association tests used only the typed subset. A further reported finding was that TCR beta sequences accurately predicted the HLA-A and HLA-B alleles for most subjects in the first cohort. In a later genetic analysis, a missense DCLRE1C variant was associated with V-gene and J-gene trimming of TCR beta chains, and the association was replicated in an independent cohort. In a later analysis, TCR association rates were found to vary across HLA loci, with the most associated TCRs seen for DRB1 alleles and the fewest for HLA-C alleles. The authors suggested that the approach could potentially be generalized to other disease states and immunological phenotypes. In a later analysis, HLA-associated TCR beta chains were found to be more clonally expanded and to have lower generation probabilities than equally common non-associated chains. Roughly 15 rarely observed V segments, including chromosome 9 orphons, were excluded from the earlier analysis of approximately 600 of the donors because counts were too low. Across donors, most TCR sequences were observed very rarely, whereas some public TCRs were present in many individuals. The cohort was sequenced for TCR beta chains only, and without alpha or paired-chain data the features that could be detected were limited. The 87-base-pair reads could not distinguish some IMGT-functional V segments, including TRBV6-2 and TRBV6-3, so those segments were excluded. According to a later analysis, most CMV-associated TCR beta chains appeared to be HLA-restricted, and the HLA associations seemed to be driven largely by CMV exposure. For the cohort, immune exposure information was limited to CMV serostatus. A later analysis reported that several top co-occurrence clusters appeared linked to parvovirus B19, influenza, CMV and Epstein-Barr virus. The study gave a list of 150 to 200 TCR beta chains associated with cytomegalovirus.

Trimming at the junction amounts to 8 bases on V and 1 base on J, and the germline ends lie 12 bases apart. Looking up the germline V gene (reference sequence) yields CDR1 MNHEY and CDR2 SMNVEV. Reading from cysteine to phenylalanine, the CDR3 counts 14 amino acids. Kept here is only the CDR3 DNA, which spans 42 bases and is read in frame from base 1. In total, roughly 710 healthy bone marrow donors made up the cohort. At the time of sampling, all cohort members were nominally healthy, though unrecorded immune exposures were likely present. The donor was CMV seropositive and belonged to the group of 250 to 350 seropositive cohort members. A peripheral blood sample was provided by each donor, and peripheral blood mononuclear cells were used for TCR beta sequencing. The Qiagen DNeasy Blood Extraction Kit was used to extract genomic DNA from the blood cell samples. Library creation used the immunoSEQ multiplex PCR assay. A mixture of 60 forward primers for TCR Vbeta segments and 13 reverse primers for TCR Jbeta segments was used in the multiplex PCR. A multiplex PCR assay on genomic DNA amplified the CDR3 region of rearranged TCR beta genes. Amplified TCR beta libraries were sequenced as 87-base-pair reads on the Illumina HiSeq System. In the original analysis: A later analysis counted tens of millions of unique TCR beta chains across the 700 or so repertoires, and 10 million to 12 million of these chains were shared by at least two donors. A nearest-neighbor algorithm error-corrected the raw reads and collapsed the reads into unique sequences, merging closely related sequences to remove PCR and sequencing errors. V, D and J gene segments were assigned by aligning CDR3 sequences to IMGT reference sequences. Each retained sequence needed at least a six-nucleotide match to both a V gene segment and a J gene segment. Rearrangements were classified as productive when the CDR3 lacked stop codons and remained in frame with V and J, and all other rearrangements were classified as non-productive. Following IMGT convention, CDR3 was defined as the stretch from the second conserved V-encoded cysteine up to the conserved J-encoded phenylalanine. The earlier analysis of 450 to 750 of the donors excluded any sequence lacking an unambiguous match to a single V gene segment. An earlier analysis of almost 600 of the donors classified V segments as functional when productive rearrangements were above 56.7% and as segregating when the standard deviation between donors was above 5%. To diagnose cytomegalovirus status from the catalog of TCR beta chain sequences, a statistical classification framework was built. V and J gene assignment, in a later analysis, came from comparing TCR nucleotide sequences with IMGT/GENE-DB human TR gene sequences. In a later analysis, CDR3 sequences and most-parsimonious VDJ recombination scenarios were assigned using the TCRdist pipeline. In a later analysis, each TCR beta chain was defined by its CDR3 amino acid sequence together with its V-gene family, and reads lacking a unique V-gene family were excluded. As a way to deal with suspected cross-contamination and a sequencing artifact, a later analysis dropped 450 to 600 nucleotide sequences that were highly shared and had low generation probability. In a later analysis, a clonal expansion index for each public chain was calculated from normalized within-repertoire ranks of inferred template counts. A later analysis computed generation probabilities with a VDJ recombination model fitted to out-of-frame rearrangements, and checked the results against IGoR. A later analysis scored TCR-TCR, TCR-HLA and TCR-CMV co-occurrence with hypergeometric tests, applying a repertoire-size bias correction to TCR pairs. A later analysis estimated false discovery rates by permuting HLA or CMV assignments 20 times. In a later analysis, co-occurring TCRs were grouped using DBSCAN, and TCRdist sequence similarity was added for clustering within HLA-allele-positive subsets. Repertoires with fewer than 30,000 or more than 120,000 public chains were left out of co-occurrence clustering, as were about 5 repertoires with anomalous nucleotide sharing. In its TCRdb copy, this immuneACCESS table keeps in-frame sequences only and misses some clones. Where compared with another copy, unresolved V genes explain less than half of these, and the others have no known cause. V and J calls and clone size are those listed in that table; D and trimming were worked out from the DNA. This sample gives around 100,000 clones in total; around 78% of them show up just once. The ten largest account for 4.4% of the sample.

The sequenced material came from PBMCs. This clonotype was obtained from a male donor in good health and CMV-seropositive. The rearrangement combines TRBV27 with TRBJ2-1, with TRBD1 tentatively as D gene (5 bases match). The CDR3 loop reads CASRQSGSYNEQFF. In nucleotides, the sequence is TGTGCCAGCCGACAGTCTGGTTCCTACAATGAGCAGTTCTTC.